A few counts support the clone carrying this TCR beta chain. Its target is not known. The data stem from a study of CD8 T cells in ankylosing spondylitis. Study-level results: Some of these motif variants have turned up before, in reports on reactive arthritis synovial fluid and blood. It was reported that disease-linked clones were significantly enriched in matched ankylosing spondylitis synovial fluid.

The germline gives CDR1 SGHRS, CDR2 YFSETQ. V was shortened by 3 bases and J by 5 bases, with 11 bases between the two germline ends. The CDR3 length is 13 residues. TCRdb independently ran MiXCR on the 5' RACE reads; one entry per CDR3 protein. The sample has about 200,000 distinct CDR3 sequences; 9.5% to 15% are singletons. The source of this sequence is a male donor with ankylosing spondylitis or in good health (not recorded which). The chain uses TRBV5-1 and TRBJ1-2; D uncertain. The sample was blood, either unsorted or a sorted T cell fraction (not recorded which). The CDR3 sequence: CASSSLPWYGYTF. In nucleotides, the CDR3 is TGCGCCAGCAGCTCCCTTCCCTGGTATGGCTACACCTTC.